This T cell receptor beta chain was profiled in a study of blood T cell repertoires in COVID-19. Study-wide background: Samples taken during acute and convalescent COVID-19 were collected in the United States, Italy and Spain. The cDNA or gDNA used as material had been derived from T cells, B-cell-depleted T cells, or PBMCs.

The CDR3 has 17 residues. V shed 5 bases and J 4 bases; nucleotides not matched to a gene: 13. Looked up from germline, CDR1 is LNHDA and CDR2 is SQIVND (reference sequence). Per the original data handling: Nucleated cell number was recorded as an estimate derived from reference gene primer amplification. The assay was immunoSEQ multiplex PCR, and TCRdb's table has in-frame clones only and misses some. The V and J calls and the clone size are those of that table, but D and trimming were determined from the DNA. This repertoire shows some 270,000 clones, 90% found once; its top ten account for under 2.5%.

Sequenced: peripheral blood. The clonotype was recovered from a woman aged 55 to 70 with COVID-19, enrolled during active disease. The genes are TRBV19 and TRBJ2-3; 9 bases map to TRBD2. CDR3 coding DNA: TGTGCCAGTAGTTCACGACCCCGATGGACTAGCGCAGATACGCAGTATTTT. Residues: CASSSRPRWTSADTQYF.